This is a list of T cell receptor beta chains from one sample in a study of shared clonotypes between healthy human individuals. Only in-frame clones appear in the TCRdb table, and some are missing; sequencing was by immunoSEQ multiplex PCR. The table shows nearly 750,000 clones, with roughly two thirds occurring only once. Sequences were obtained from memory CD4+ T cells sorted from blood. These receptors were obtained from a woman in her twenties or thirties in good health. The CDR3 runs from the conserved cysteine through the conserved F or W. A D gene is named only where the DNA matches it firmly. Only part of the rows carry a size: once, few, many, or a class if the clone is expanded.

J	D	size	V	DNA	CDR3
TRBJ2-1	-	-	TRBV6-6	TGTGCCAGCAGTCTTCACCTACCCTTATCCTACAATGAGCAGTTCTTC	CASSLHLPLSYNEQFF
TRBJ2-1	-	many	TRBV5-1	TGCGCCAGCAGCTTGATTGAGCAGGGGGAGCAGTTCTTC	CASSLIEQGEQFF
TRBJ2-1	TRBD2	-	TRBV7-9	TGTGCCAGCAGGCAGCGGGGAGGGAGCTCCTACAATGAGCAGTTCTTC	CASRQRGGSSYNEQFF
TRBJ1-2	TRBD1	-	TRBV4-1	TGCGCCAGCAGCCAAGCCAGACAGGGGGCTGAAGGCTACACCTTC	CASSQARQGAEGYTF
TRBJ2-5	TRBD2	-	TRBV19	TGTGCCAGTAGTTTTGGGACTAGCGGGAACAGGGAGGAGACCCAGTACTTC	CASSFGTSGNREETQYF
TRBJ2-3	-	-	TRBV20-1	TGCAGTGCCCTACTAATCCATACGCAGTATTTT	CSALLIHTQYF
TRBJ2-5	-	-	TRBV28	TGTGCCAGCAGTCCCGGACGAATTCGGGACCAAGAGACCCAGTACTTC	CASSPGRIRDQETQYF
TRBJ2-7	TRBD2	-	TRBV5-1	TGCGCCAGCAGCTTGGGGGAGGGTCGACTGTCCTACGAGCAGTACTTC	CASSLGEGRLSYEQYF
TRBJ2-7	-	once	TRBV6-5	TGTGCCAGCAGTCCAGGGGGAGGGGGCTCCTACGAGCAGTACTTC	CASSPGGGGSYEQYF
TRBJ2-3	TRBD2	few	TRBV19	TGTGCCACATGGGGACTAGCGGGTGGAGATACGCAGTATTTT	CATWGLAGGDTQYF
TRBJ2-7	-	-	TRBV2	TGTGCCAGCAGTCCCCAGCTCGGAGGGGTACTCTCCTACGAGCAGTACTTC	CASSPQLGGVLSYEQYF
TRBJ2-3	TRBD2	-	TRBV11-3	TGTGCCAGCAGCCCCCGGACCACGGGGGGTGCGCAGTATTTT	CASSPRTTGGAQYF
TRBJ1-4	TRBD1	-	TRBV4-2	TGTGCCAGCAGCCAAGTTGGGGACAGCGAGTCGGCCCTGTTTTTT	CASSQVGDSESALFF
TRBJ1-2	-	-	TRBV9	TGTGCCAGCAGCGTTCGAGACAGTCAAGACTATGGCTACACCTTC	CASSVRDSQDYGYTF
TRBJ2-5	TRBD2	-	TRBV7-6	TGTGCCAGCAGCCTAATAGCGGGGGGGGTAGAGACCCAGTACTTC	CASSLIAGGVETQYF
TRBJ2-7	-	-	TRBV5-6	TGTGCCAGCAGCACCCAAACCTACGAGCAGTACTTC	CASSTQTYEQYF
TRBJ2-3	TRBD1	-	TRBV11-2	TGTGCCAGCAGCTACCTTTGGTCCGCGGGGACAGGGGAATATACGCAGTATTTT	CASSYLWSAGTGEYTQYF
TRBJ1-1	-	-	TRBV7-9	TGTGCCAGCAGCTTAATAGGAGGGGAGACTGAAGCTTTCTTT	CASSLIGGETEAFF
TRBJ1-2	TRBD1	-	TRBV27	TGTGCCAGCAGTTTTGGGTTCCGAGGGGGCAGGGGTGGCTACACCTTC	CASSFGFRGGRGGYTF
TRBJ2-3	TRBD2	few	TRBV11-3	TGTGCCAGCAGTCGGGGGGTCACGACAGATACGCAGTATTTT	CASSRGVTTDTQYF
TRBJ1-1	-	-	TRBV5-1	TGCGCCAGCAGCCCAACCCCGGTCGGACGGAACACTGAAGCTTTCTTT	CASSPTPVGRNTEAFF
TRBJ2-1	-	-	TRBV19	TGTGCCAGTAGTATCTACGACCTGAACAATGAGCAGTTCTTC	CASSIYDLNNEQFF
TRBJ1-2	TRBD1	-	TRBV28	TGTGCCAGCAGCCCGGGACAGGGGGCGCGGTTCTATGGCTACACCTTC	CASSPGQGARFYGYTF
TRBJ2-2	-	few	TRBV2	TGTGCCAGCAGTAGAGGGACCGGGGAGCTGTTTTTT	CASSRGTGELFF
TRBJ2-7	TRBD1	-	TRBV6-5	TGTGCCAGCAGTTACAGGGGGCGCAACTACGAGCAGTACTTC	CASSYRGRNYEQYF
TRBJ2-2	TRBD1	-	TRBV18	TGTGCCAGCTCACAAACAGGGGGCGCGAACACCGGGGAGCTGTTTTTT	CASSQTGGANTGELFF
TRBJ2-1	TRBD2	-	TRBV9	TGTGCCAGCAGCGTAGCCAGGGCTAGCGGGATGAATGAGCAGTTCTTC	CASSVARASGMNEQFF
TRBJ2-7	TRBD1	-	TRBV5-1	TGCGCCAGCAGGAAGGGACAGGGATTCTACGAGCAGTACTTC	CASRKGQGFYEQYF
TRBJ1-2	-	once	TRBV19	TGTGCCAGTACCGTCGGAGGGATTAACTATGGCTACACCTTC	CASTVGGINYGYTF
TRBJ2-7	-	few	TRBV7-9	TGTGCCAGCAGCTCCCACCACTACGAGCAGTACTTC	CASSSHHYEQYF
TRBJ2-7	-	-	TRBV5-6	TGTGCCAGCAGCCATCCCATCAGGGAACGGGGCGAGCAGTACTTC	CASSHPIRERGEQYF
TRBJ2-5	-	many	TRBV25-1	TGTGCCAGCAGTGAATGGGAAAGGGAGACCCAGTACTTC	CASSEWERETQYF
TRBJ1-2	-	-	TRBV18	TGTGCCAGCTCACCCCAGGACCCCTATGGCTACACCTTC	CASSPQDPYGYTF
TRBJ1-1	TRBD1	-	TRBV12-5	TGTGCTAGTGGTTTGTTTCCAGGACAGGGGGACACTGAAGCTTTCTTT	CASGLFPGQGDTEAFF
TRBJ2-1	-	few	TRBV2	TGTGCCAGCAGTGTGGCCGGGAGCTCCTACAATGAGCAGTTCTTC	CASSVAGSSYNEQFF
TRBJ2-4	-	-	TRBV27	TGTGCCAGCAGTTTAAGTTACAATGTAGCCAAAAACATTCAGTACTTC	CASSLSYNVAKNIQYF
TRBJ2-2	-	-	TRBV27	TGTGCCAGCAGTTTTATTGTAAACACCGGGGAGCTGTTTTTT	CASSFIVNTGELFF
TRBJ1-1	-	few	TRBV6-5	TGTGCCAGCAGTCCCTCACGGGACACTGAAGCTTTCTTT	CASSPSRDTEAFF
TRBJ2-5	-	-	TRBV19	TGTGCCAGTAGCCGGTCCGGGGAGACCCAGTACTTC	CASSRSGETQYF
TRBJ2-7	-	-	TRBV10-3	TGTGCCATCAGTGGGACTGGCTTATACGAGCAGTACTTC	CAISGTGLYEQYF
TRBJ1-1	-	-	TRBV18	TGTGCCAGCTCCCCCAGGGAATTGGACACTGAAGCTTTCTTT	CASSPRELDTEAFF
TRBJ2-7	-	once	TRBV28	TGTGCCAGCAGTCGTAGAGCCTACGAGCAGTACTTC	CASSRRAYEQYF
TRBJ1-2	-	-	TRBV20-1	TGCAGTGCCCTCGCTGGGGATGGCTACACCTTC	CSALAGDGYTF
TRBJ1-5	-	-	TRBV7-8	TGTGCCAGCAGCACCCGCCCCCCCCGGGAGGCTGATCAGCCCCAGCATTTT	CASSTRPPREADQPQHF
TRBJ2-5	-	-	TRBV7-9	TGTGCCAGCAGCTTGAGGAGGGAGGAGACCCAGTACTTC	CASSLRREETQYF
TRBJ2-6	TRBD2	-	TRBV5-1	TGCGCCAGCAGCTTGGCCAGCGGGAGCTCTGGGGCCAACGTCCTGACTTTC	CASSLASGSSGANVLTF
TRBJ2-1	TRBD1	-	TRBV2	TGTGCCAGCACCGAAGACAGGGGGCGGTTTGAGCAGTTCTTC	CASTEDRGRFEQFF
TRBJ1-1	-	-	TRBV7-9	TGTGCCAGCAGCTTAGCGGTAGGGATGAACACTGAAGCTTTCTTT	CASSLAVGMNTEAFF
TRBJ2-7	TRBD1	-	TRBV6-1	TGTGCCTCAGTACGGGACAGCTCCTACGAGCAGTACTTC	CASVRDSSYEQYF
TRBJ1-1	TRBD1	-	TRBV10-3	TGTGCCATCAGTGAAGCTACAGGGGCAGCTTTCTTT	CAISEATGAAFF
TRBJ2-1	TRBD2	-	TRBV27	TGTGCCAGCAGTTTATTGGGACTAGCCCTCAATGAGCAGTTCTTC	CASSLLGLALNEQFF
TRBJ1-1	-	-	TRBV4-2	TGTGCCAGCGGGCCGCCCCGGGTCACGAACACTGAAGCTTTCTTT	CASGPPRVTNTEAFF
TRBJ1-5	-	-	TRBV2	TGTGCCAGCAGGGGGGAGGGGGATCAGCCCCAGCATTTT	CASRGEGDQPQHF
TRBJ1-5	-	-	TRBV7-3	TGTGCCAGCAGCGACGGACCGGATAGCAATCAGCCCCAGCATTTT	CASSDGPDSNQPQHF